This T cell receptor (beta chain) stems from a study of cytomegalovirus exposure and HLA in healthy donors. CDR1 is LNHDA and CDR2 is SQIVND in the germline V gene (reference sequence). Deletions cut 3 bases from V and 3 bases from J, with 18 bases between. This CDR3 is 16 amino acids long. PCR employed 60 Vbeta and 13 Jbeta primers. The method was immunoSEQ multiplex PCR; TCRdb's version includes in-frame clones alone and lacks a portion of them. The table shows about 140,000 clones, with approximately 71% occurring only once. The sequence derives from a man between 40 and 49 years old in good health and CMV-seronegative. Input material: PBMCs. The chain couples TRBV19 to TRBJ2-7; D might be TRBD1 (6 bases). As DNA, the CDR3 is TGTGCCAGTAGTATCCGACCGACAGGATCATACTACGAGCAGTACTTC. It translates to CASSIRPTGSYYEQYF.